This TCR beta chain came from a study of CD8+ T cells in alopecia areata. Following RNA extraction, reverse transcription yielded cDNA that acted as the sequencing template. This table comes from immunoSEQ multiplex PCR, and its TCRdb copy is limited to in-frame clones, with some not included. This sample carries over 85,000 clones, just over 70% of them seen once, and the ten largest clones take around 15%. J lost 12 bases, V lost 6 bases, and 7 bases had no gene match. This CDR3 has 12 residues. The germline CDR1 and CDR2 sequences are WNHNN and SYGVQD (reference sequence). As for treatment: oral pan-JAK inhibitor, 5-10 mg twice daily.

The source of this sequence is a human donor with alopecia areata. V is TRBV10-1 and J is TRBJ2-4; 8 nucleotides align to TRBD2. Sequencing used CD8+ T cells sorted from blood, obtained at week 44, from a patient treated with tofacitinib. The CDR3 DNA is TGCGCCAGCAGCCCCGGGGGGGGCCCTCAGTACTTC. The encoded protein is CASSPGGGPQYF.